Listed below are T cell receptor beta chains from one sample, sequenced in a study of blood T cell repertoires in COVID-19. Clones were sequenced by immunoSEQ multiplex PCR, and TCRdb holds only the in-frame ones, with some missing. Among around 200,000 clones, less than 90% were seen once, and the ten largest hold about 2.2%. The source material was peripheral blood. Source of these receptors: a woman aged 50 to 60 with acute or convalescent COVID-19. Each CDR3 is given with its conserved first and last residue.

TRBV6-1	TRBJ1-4	CASSDLGPDLGEKLFF
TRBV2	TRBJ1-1	CASTWDRGNTEAFF
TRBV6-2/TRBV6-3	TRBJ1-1	CASSYSGLLEAFF
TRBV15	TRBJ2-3	CATSRVRTGTDTQYF
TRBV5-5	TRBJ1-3	CASSPTGNSGNTIYF
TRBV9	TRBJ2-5	CASSVGVADQETQYF
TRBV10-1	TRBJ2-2	CASSAGGTPTGELFF
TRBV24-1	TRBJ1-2	CATSEGGQNYGYTF
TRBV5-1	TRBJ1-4	CASSPSGGPNEKLFF
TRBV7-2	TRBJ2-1	CASSFSGGPPFEQFF
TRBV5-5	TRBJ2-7	CASSLVVTAPYEQYF
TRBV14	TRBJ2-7	CASSQGTDPPYEQYF
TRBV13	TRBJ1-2	CASSLGRGKAYGYTF
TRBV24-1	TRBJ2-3	CATTSRRAGSTDTQYF
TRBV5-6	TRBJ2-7	CASSRQVSYEQYF
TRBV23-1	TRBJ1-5	CASSQSRTEGYQPQHF
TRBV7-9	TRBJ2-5	CASSWAGWETQYF
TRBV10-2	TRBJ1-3	CASATGTGAKFGNTIYF
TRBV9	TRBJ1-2	CASSVEGVVDGYTF
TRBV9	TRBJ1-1	CASSVGPPGNTEAFF
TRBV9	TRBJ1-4	CASSVLPNEKLFF
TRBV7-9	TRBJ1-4	CASSPVGGLEKLFF
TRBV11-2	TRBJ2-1	CASSLQFPSGKRNNEQFF
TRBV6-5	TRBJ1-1	CASSLRTGRAFF
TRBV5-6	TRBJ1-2	CASSFRLQGRGYTF
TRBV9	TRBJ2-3	CASSVTASGPVGTDTQYF
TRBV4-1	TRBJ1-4	CASSPDVGASTNEKLFF
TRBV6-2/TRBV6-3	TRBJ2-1	CASSRGTSRANEQFF
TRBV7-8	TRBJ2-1	CASSLNRGNEQFF
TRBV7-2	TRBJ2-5	CASSLGGTGGAETQYF
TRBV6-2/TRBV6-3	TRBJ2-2	CASSLQGGDTGELFF
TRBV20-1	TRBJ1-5	CSASRGHPDQPQHF
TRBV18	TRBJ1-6	CASSPELSSPLHF
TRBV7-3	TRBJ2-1	CASSLSPGRQFF
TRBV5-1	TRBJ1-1	CASSLRGTGGKTEAFF
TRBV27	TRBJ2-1	CASSPSGTGASFF
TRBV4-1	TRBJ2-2	CASSPFAIAGELFF
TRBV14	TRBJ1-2	CASSHRGQGAPYGYTF
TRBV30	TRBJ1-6	CALDRGNSPLHF
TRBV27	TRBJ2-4	CASSPWEGKNIQYF
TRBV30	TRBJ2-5	CAWANLQETQYF
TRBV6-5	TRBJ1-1	CASSSGTGANAEAFF
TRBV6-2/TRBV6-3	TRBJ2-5	CASSMTSGRSQETQYF
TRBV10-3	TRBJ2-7	CAISEPQREQYF
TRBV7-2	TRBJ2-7	CASSPSRYEQYF
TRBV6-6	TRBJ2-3	CASSNRDRGTDTQYF
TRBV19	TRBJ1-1	CASTPVPPGGTEAFF
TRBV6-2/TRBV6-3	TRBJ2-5	CASSRRAGSPETQYF
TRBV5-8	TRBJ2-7	CASSPPDRGQYEQYF
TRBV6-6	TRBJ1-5	CASSRGQGLDKPQHF
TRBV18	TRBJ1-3	CASSRGQGGVGNTIYF
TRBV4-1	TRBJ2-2	CASSQDVFVSLTGELFF
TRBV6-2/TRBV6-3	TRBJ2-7	CASSPTGIPYEQYF
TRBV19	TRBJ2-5	CASRPTSANQETQYF
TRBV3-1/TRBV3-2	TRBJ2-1	CASSQAGLRSYNEQFF
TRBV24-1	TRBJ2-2	CATGTGSTGELFF
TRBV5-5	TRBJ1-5	CASSARGGRQPQHF